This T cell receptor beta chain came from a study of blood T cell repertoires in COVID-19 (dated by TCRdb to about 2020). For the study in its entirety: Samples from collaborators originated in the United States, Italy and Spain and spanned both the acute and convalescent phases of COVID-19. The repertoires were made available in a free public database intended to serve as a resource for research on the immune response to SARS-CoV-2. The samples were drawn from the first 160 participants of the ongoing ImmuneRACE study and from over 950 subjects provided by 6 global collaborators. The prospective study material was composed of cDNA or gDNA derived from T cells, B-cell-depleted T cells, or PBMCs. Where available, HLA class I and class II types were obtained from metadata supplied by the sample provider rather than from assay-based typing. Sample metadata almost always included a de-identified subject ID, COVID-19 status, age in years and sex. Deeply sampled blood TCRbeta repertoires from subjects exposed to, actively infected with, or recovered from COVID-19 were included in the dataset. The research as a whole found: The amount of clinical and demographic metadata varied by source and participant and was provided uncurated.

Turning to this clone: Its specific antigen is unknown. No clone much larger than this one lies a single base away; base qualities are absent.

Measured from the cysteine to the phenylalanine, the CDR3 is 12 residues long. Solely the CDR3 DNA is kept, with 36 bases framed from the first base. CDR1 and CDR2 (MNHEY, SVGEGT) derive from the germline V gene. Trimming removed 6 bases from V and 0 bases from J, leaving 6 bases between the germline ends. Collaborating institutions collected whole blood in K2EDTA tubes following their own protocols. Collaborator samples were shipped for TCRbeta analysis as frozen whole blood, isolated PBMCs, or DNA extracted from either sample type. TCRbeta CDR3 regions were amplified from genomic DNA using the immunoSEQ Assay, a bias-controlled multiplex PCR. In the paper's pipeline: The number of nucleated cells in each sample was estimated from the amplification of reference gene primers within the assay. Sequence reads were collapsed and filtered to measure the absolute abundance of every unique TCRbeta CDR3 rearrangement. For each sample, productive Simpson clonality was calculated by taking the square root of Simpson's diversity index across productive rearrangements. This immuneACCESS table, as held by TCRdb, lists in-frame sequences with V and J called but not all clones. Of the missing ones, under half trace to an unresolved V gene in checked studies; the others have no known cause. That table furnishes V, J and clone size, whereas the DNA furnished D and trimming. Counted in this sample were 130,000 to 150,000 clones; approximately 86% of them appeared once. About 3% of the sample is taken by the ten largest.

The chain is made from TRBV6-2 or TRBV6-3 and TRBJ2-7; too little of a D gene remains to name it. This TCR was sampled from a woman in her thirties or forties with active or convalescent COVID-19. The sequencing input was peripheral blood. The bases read TGTGCCAGCAGCCTCTCCTCCTACGAGCAGTACTTC. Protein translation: CASSLSSYEQYF.